The sequence of this T cell receptor beta chain was determined in a study of beta chain features in type 1 diabetes (dated by TCRdb to 2016 to 2019). Regarding the research as a whole: Mean age, gender distribution, total cell number and subset yield were not different between patients and healthy donors. Across all samples, about 110 million sorted cells were examined, and cell number per subset correlated strongly with RNA yield. In the study, recently diagnosed type 1 diabetes patients and matched healthy donors were compared on the TCRB repertoires of their sorted circulating CD4+ T cell subsets. Regulatory and stem cell-like memory subsets were obtained from only 8 patients and roughly eight healthy donors, while naive and central memory subsets were obtained from all 30 or so donors.

From each donor, a single peripheral blood sample of 100 to 150 mL on average was drawn into heparinised tubes. A BD FACSAria II was used to sort naive, central memory, regulatory and stem cell-like memory CD4+ T cells with a panel that included CD45RO, CCR7, CD25, CD127, CD95 and CD27. Purity was above 95% for every sorted population. PBMCs were separated immediately by Lymphoprep density gradient centrifugation and were stained directly, without being cultured. So that batch effects would be minimized, each experiment stained and sorted samples in pairs, pairing one healthy donor with one patient. The V end loses 0 bases and the J end loses 4 bases, and a stretch of 13 bases separates them. The germline V gene gives CDR1 as SGDLS and CDR2 as YYNGEE. From its cysteine to its phenylalanine, the CDR3 spans 16 amino acids. Only CDR3 DNA remains: 48 bases, in frame from the first base. The High Capacity cDNA Reverse Transcription Kit was used to reverse transcribe all of the isolated RNA, meaning that expressed TCRB transcripts were what got sequenced. Naive, central memory and regulatory T cell samples underwent deep immunoSEQ sequencing, averaging approximately 3.5 million total reads per sample. Sorted cells were lysed in RLT buffer and RNA was extracted with DNase-treated RNeasy Micro or Mini kits, depending on cell number. To prevent cross-contamination, every cell subset was processed on its own, while patient and healthy donor samples were processed together. The immunoSEQ multiplex PCR was used to amplify TCRB sequences from cDNA, yielding 87-bp fragments that span the CDR3 region. The amplicons were sequenced using the Illumina HiSeq platform. The original pipeline was this. Synthetic template baselines were used to correct PCR bias computationally, reads within Hamming distance 2 were collapsed, and singletons that could not be merged were discarded. Reads were aligned against IMGT so that V, D and J genes, CDR3 length and insertions or deletions at six rearrangement sites could be assigned. Within each subset, clonotype counts were normalized to the number of sorted cells before true diversity and Gini coefficients were calculated with the tcR R package. Repertoire sharing was quantified using the overlap coefficient calculated on TCRB nucleotide sequences. Out-of-frame TCRB sequences from naive cells were analyzed as a proxy for the pre-selection repertoire. As stored in TCRdb, this immuneACCESS dataset retains in-frame rearrangements with V and J assigned. A fraction of the clones does not appear; measured against another copy, unresolved V genes explain less than half of the discrepancy, and the remainder lacks a known reason. The DNA was the basis for D and trimming; V, J and clone size are from that table. The sample data list about 620,000 clones, and around 15% of these were observed just once. The top ten clones comprise about 0.086% of the sample.

On this clone itself: Its cognate antigen has yet to be identified. The input lacks base qualities; no much larger clone sits a single base away.

The paper as a whole reports these results and caveats: PCR may preferentially amplify shorter templates, but because patient and control samples were amplified and corrected together, any resulting skew would affect both groups equally. Only small numbers of individuals were included in the HLA sub-analyses, which left unresolved whether HLA type had any influence on TCRB rearrangement. A moderate but significant shortening of TCRB CDR3 length was observed in type 1 diabetes patients in all four CD4+ subsets. Naive, central memory and regulatory TCRB repertoires appeared to be more alike among patients than among healthy donors. Because cDNA was sequenced instead of genomic DNA, highly expressing activated cells could be over-represented, though the groups showed no difference in activation or CD3 levels. At VDJ recombination sites, patients with type 1 diabetes made fewer insertions and deleted more nucleotides, a pattern implying thymic rearrangement abnormalities.

The clonotype was recovered from a young man in good health. The specimen was naive CD4+ T cells from blood. The cell subset or site label of this sample denotes: true naive CD4+ T cells. Recombination connected TRBV9 to TRBJ2-2; the D gene assignment is ambiguous. The CDR3 protein is CASSVDDNRVTGELFF. The DNA sequence is given as TGTGCCAGCAGCGTAGATGATAATCGCGTCACCGGGGAGCTGTTTTTT.